The 22 T cell receptor beta chains below come from one sample, sequenced in a study of shared clonotypes between healthy human individuals. Here immunoSEQ multiplex PCR was the method, and the copy in TCRdb shows in-frame clones only, minus some. The sample carries millions of clones, around 95% recorded once. The sequenced material came from naive CD4+ T cells sorted from blood. Subset here: CD45RA+ positively selected. The receptors derive from a man aged 18 to 35 in good health.

The genes are TRBV25-1 and TRBJ2-1, with 7 bases identical to TRBD2. CDR3 length: 14 amino acids. V shed 4 bases, J shed 9 bases, and the junction held 9 bases outside the gene matches. CDR1 is MGHDK and CDR2 is SYGVNS in the germline V gene. CDR3 sequence reads: CASSVGGRSGEQFF. Written as DNA, the CDR3 is TGTGCCAGCAGTGTAGGCGGGAGATCGGGTGAGCAGTTCTTC. Supplemented by reference TRBV25-1 and TRBJ2-1, the full variable domain reads EADIYQTPRYLVIGTGKKITLECSQTMGHDKMYWYQQDPGMELHLIHYSYGVNSTEKGDLSSESTVSRIRTEHFPLTLESARPSHTSQYLCASSVGGRSGEQFFGPGTRLTVL.

This chain links TRBV11-2 with TRBJ2-7, with a weak D call TRBD2 (7 bases). V dropped 4 bases and J dropped 0 bases, with 19 bases sitting between them. Germline-derived CDR1 and CDR2 are SGHAT and FQNNGV. There are 17 residues in the CDR3. CDR3 nucleotides: TGTGCCAGCAGCTACTCACTAGGGGGAGGGAGCTCCTACGAGCAGTACTTC. As protein: CASSYSLGGGSSYEQYF.

The chain recombines TRBV6-5 with TRBJ2-3; TRBD2 matches 12 bases. Germline loops: CDR1 MNHEY, CDR2 SVGAGI. The CDR3 consists of 15 residues. Trimming removed 6 bases from V and 3 bases from J; junction bases left unmatched: 4. The CDR3 coding sequence is TGTGCCAGCAGCGAGACTAGCGGGAGAACAGATACGCAGTATTTT. Its protein is CASSETSGRTDTQYF.

The chain joins TRBV10-3 to TRBJ1-1, with TRBD1 matching over 7 bases. From germline, CDR1 is ENHRY and CDR2 SYGVKD. J gave up 10 bases and V 4 bases, and 9 bases lay outside the gene matches. This CDR3 comprises 13 residues. CDR3 nucleotide sequence: TGTGCCATCAGTGGGGGAACAGGGGAGGCAGCTTTCTTT. Translation gives CAISGGTGEAAFF.

V is TRBV5-6 and J is TRBJ2-4, with 8 bases fitting TRBD2. J lost 3 bases, V lost 4 bases, and 12 bases had no gene match. This CDR3 has 17 residues. The germline V gene encodes CDR1 SGHDT and CDR2 YYEEEE. The CDR3 DNA is TGTGCCAGCAGCCTCCGAAGCGGGAGACATGGCAAAAACATTCAGTACTTC. Its translation: CASSLRSGRHGKNIQYF.

This clone was seen once. The V call is TRBV7-9, the J call TRBJ2-5, with D hard to call. Germline V gene lookup returns CDR1 SEHNR and CDR2 FQNEAQ (reference sequence). The CDR3 is 14 amino acids. The V end was cut by 5 bases, the J end by 2 bases, with 12 bases between. CDR3 in amino acids: CASSPTALQETQYF. The CDR3 bases are TGTGCCAGCAGCCCCACAGCGTTACAAGAGACCCAGTACTTC.

This rearrangement joins TRBV28 to TRBJ2-2, with D uncertain. The CDR3 is 16 amino acids. Germline assignment: CDR1 MDHEN and CDR2 SYDVKM. Trimming took 4 bases from V and 6 from J, leaving 18 bases between them. CDR3 protein: CASSSGPPKGAGELFF. DNA for the CDR3: TGTGCCAGCAGTTCCGGGCCGCCTAAAGGCGCCGGGGAGCTGTTTTTT.

The chain is built from TRBV19 and TRBJ1-1, with no clear D. Germline assignment: CDR1 LNHDA and CDR2 SQIVND (reference sequence). CDR3 length: 12 residues. Trimming cost V 7 bases and J 2 bases, with 8 bases left between them. CDR3 nucleotides: TGTGCCAGTACCCCAGGAAACACTGAAGCTTTCTTT. Amino acid sequence: CASTPGNTEAFF. The whole variable domain, filled in from reference TRBV19 and TRBJ1-1, reads DGGITQSPKYLFRKEGQNVTLSCEQNLNHDAMYWYRQDPGQGLRLIYYSQIVNDFQKGDIAEGYSVSREKKESFPLTVTSAQKNPTAFYLCASTPGNTEAFFGQGTRLTVV.

The chain is built from TRBV10-3 and TRBJ2-3; 8 bases agree with TRBD2. CDR3 length equals 16 residues. After removal of 4 bases from V and 2 bases from J, the junction contained 8 bases not matched to a gene. Germline V CDR1 and CDR2: ENHRY, SYGVKD. The CDR3 DNA follows: TGTGCCATCAGTGCCTCGGGTAGCGGGACCACAGATACGCAGTATTTT. The encoded protein is CAISASGSGTTDTQYF.

The chain carries TRBV20-1 and TRBJ2-7; no firm D call. The germline V gene encodes CDR1 DFQATT and CDR2 SNEGSKA (reference sequence). This CDR3 has 10 amino acids. The V end lost 5 bases, the J end lost 12 bases, and 14 bases lay between the germline ends. This CDR3 is CSALSNELYF. The CDR3 bases are TGCAGTGCTCTCTCTAACGAACTGTACTTC.

J is TRBJ2-7 and V is TRBV7-6; D might be TRBD2 (6 bases). V gave up 0 bases and J gave up 3 bases, with 15 bases separating them. Germline V gene lookup returns CDR1 SGHVS and CDR2 FNYEAQ. The length of the CDR3 is 16 residues. The CDR3 coding sequence is TGTGCCAGCAGCTTAGCCCGGGGAGGCTTACTCTACGAGCAGTACTTC. Its translation is CASSLARGGLLYEQYF.

The chain carries TRBV30 and TRBJ2-7, with D possibly matching TRBD2 (6 bases). The CDR3 length is 14 residues. In germline, CDR1 is GTSNPN, CDR2 SVGIG (reference sequence). V dropped 0 bases and J dropped 6 bases, with 15 bases sitting between them. The CDR3 region has the DNA TGTGCCTGGAGTGTACTACTAGCTACTGCCGAGCAGTACTTC. Residues: CAWSVLLATAEQYF.

The rearrangement links TRBV29-1 to TRBJ1-1; TRBD1 might be the D (5 bases). The germline V gene has CDR1 SQVTM and CDR2 ANQGSEA. The V and J ends lost 7 bases and 11 bases respectively, with 17 bases between them. This CDR3 is 11 amino acids long. CDR3 DNA sequence: TGCAGCGCTTTGGGGGGTAGCGGGGCTTTCTTT. This gives the protein CSALGGSGAFF.

A single count supports this clone. This chain links TRBV4-1 with TRBJ2-1; the D is unclear. Germline V lookup: CDR1 MGHRA, CDR2 YSYEKL. This CDR3 is 12 amino acids long. The V end lost 1 base, the J end lost 7 bases, and 5 bases lay between the germline ends. Here the CDR3 reads CASSQVRNEQFF. The CDR3 nucleotides are TGCGCCAGCAGCCAAGTGCGGAATGAGCAGTTCTTC.

This sequence joins TRBV2 and TRBJ1-3, with 8 bases aligning to TRBD1. Trimming removed 7 bases from V and 2 bases from J; junction bases left unmatched: 13. The CDR3 consists of 17 residues. Germline V gene lookup returns CDR1 SNHLY and CDR2 FYNNEI. This chain's CDR3 is CASNSGQALIAGNTIYF. The CDR3 DNA reads as TGTGCCAGCAACTCGGGACAGGCTCTAATCGCTGGAAACACCATATATTTT.

The CDR3 DNA reads TGTGCCAGTAGCATGGACAGGCTGGGTCAGCCCCAGCATTTT. Translated, it gives CASSMDRLGQPQHF. The chain combines TRBV19 with TRBJ1-5, with 7 bases fitting TRBD1. The CDR3 runs 14 residues. The germline V gene encodes CDR1 LNHDA and CDR2 SQIVND (reference sequence). The V segment lost 6 bases and the J segment 6 bases; nucleotides outside the gene matches: 8. The complete variable domain, with remaining parts taken from reference TRBV19 and TRBJ1-5, reads DGGITQSPKYLFRKEGQNVTLSCEQNLNHDAMYWYRQDPGQGLRLIYYSQIVNDFQKGDIAEGYSVSREKKESFPLTVTSAQKNPTAFYLCASSMDRLGQPQHFGDGTRLSIL.

Note on this clone: This same CDR3 is encoded by further DNA sequences in the sample. The rearrangement uses TRBV2 and TRBJ2-3, with D possibly matching TRBD2 (6 bases). Germline V CDR1 and CDR2: SNHLY, FYNNEI. CDR3 size: 13 residues. Trimming removed 5 bases at V and 3 bases at J, with 9 bases between. Here the CDR3 reads CASSLGGTDTQYF. The CDR3 DNA sequence: TGTGCCAGCAGTCTGGGAGGTACAGATACGCAGTATTTT.

The chain is built from TRBV4-1 and TRBJ2-7, with TRBD2 matching 9 bases. Per the germline V gene, CDR1 is MGHRA and CDR2 is YSYEKL. Trimming at V came to 0 bases and at J to 3 bases, leaving 12 bases not matched to a gene. This CDR3 is built from 18 residues. The CDR3 protein is CASSQDRFEAGGIYEQYF. In DNA form, the CDR3 reads TGCGCCAGCAGCCAAGACCGTTTTGAGGCGGGAGGGATCTACGAGCAGTACTTC.

V and J are TRBV2 and TRBJ1-6; 9 bases fit TRBD1. The CDR3 runs to 15 residues. Germline V gene sequence: CDR1 SNHLY, CDR2 FYNNEI. The J segment lost 7 bases and the V segment lost 5 bases, leaving 6 bases of the junction unmatched. The CDR3 region is CASSSIGTGNSPLHF. In DNA, the CDR3 is TGTGCCAGCAGTTCTATCGGGACAGGGAATTCACCCCTCCACTTT. The entire variable domain, with the rest obtained from reference TRBV2 and TRBJ1-6, is as follows: EPEVTQTPSHQVTQMGQEVILRCVPISNHLYFYWYRQILGQKVEFLVSFYNNEISEKSEIFDDQFSVERPDGSNFTLKIRSTKLEDSAMYFCASSSIGTGNSPLHFGNGTRLTVT.

On this clone itself: The junction does not match germline at one end; this may be a read error. The J gene is TRBJ2-3, the V gene TRBV7-7; weak D call: TRBD2 (5 bases). Germline CDR1 and CDR2: SSHAT and FNYEAQ (reference sequence). The CDR3 runs to 13 residues. CDR3 coding DNA: TGTGCTAGCAGCCCTGCGGAGGCCGATACGCAGTATTTT. Protein sequence: CASSPAEADTQYF. Combining the CDR3 with reference TRBV7-7 and TRBJ2-3 gives the whole variable domain GAGVSQSPRYKVTKRGQDVTLRCDPISSHATLYWYQQALGQGPEFLTYFNYEAQPDKSGLPSDRFSAERPEGSISTLTIQRTEQRDSAMYRCASSPAEADTQYFGPGTRLTVL.

The V gene is TRBV6-4, the J gene TRBJ1-1; D is uncertain. Germline values: CDR1 MRHNA, CDR2 SNTAGT. V shed 6 bases and J shed 5 bases, with 4 bases lying between them. CDR3 length: 10 residues. The CDR3 DNA reads as TGTGCCAGCAGCGAAACTGAAGCTTTCTTT. This encodes CASSETEAFF.

As for this clone: Other nucleotide sequences in the sample specify the same CDR3. This chain connects TRBV6-1 to TRBJ1-2; no clear D. The CDR3 consists of 13 residues. Germline V CDR1 and CDR2: MNHNS, SASEGT. With 2 bases removed from V and 2 bases from J, the gap between germline ends came to 6 bases. CDR3 sequence (DNA): TGTGCCAGCAGTGAACCAGGAAACTATGGCTACACCTTC. It translates to CASSEPGNYGYTF.